The 20 T cell receptor beta chains below all came from one sample that was sequenced in a study of vaccination effects on CD4 cells after COVID-19. After expansion with viral peptide pools in the ViraFEST assay, antigen-specific CD4+ T cells were sequenced. Subsequent to 10 days of culture, CD4+ T cells were isolated. SARS-CoV-2 infected the person between March and December 2020, as confirmed by PCR. Method: immunoSEQ multiplex PCR; TCRdb's copy keeps in-frame clones and lacks some. The profile shows 40,000 to 50,000 clones, 65% to 70% of them singletons. No antigen has been assigned to these receptors. The material was CD4+ T cells from PBMCs cultured with a peptide pool, obtained before COVID-19 vaccination. These receptors came from a human donor who had a prior SARS-CoV-2 infection.

The table lists this clone with a count of one. The chain links TRBV18 to TRBJ2-7; 12 positions match TRBD1. Germline CDR1 and CDR2: KGHSH and LQKENI. V lost 4 bases to trimming and J lost 8 bases; unmatched junction nucleotides: 18. The CDR3 sequence is 18 residues long. The chain's CDR3 is CASSLPGQGAPRAGQQYF. The CDR3 nucleotides are TGTGCCAGCTCACTTCCGGGACAGGGGGCGCCCAGGGCTGGACAGCAGTACTTC.

This CDR3 reads CASRSGDEQYF. In nucleotides, the CDR3 is TGCGCCAGCCGATCCGGGGACGAGCAGTACTTC. The chain has TRBV5-1 and TRBJ2-7; possible D gene TRBD2, 5 bases. The CDR3 covers 11 residues. Germline assignment: CDR1 SGHRS and CDR2 YFSETQ. V was pared by 7 bases and J by 5 bases, with 10 bases between. The whole variable domain, remainder taken from reference TRBV5-1 and TRBJ2-7, is KAGVTQTPRYLIKTRGQQVTLSCSPISGHRSVSWYQQTPGQGLQFLFEYFSETQRNKGNFPGRFSGRQFSNSRSEMNVSTLELGDSALYLCASRSGDEQYFGPGTRLTVT.

The CDR3 DNA reads as TGTGCCAGCAGCGCGTACCGGGACTGGGCGTCCAAAAACATTCAGTACTTC. Encoded protein: CASSAYRDWASKNIQYF. The rearrangement joins TRBV9 to TRBJ2-4, with a weak D call TRBD2 (6 bases). Germline CDR1 reads SGDLS; CDR2 reads YYNGEE. The V end lost 3 bases, the J end lost 2 bases, and 18 bases lay between the germline ends. The CDR3 is made up of 17 amino acids.

The J gene is TRBJ2-5, the V gene TRBV5-4, with unresolved D. The CDR3 loop spans 14 amino acids. V dropped 2 bases and J dropped 2 bases, with 10 bases sitting between them. In germline, CDR1 is SGHNT, CDR2 YYREEE (reference sequence). Here the CDR3 reads CASSLDRWQETQYF. DNA of the CDR3: TGTGCCAGCAGCTTAGATAGATGGCAAGAGACCCAGTACTTC. Based on the CDR3 plus reference TRBV5-4 and TRBJ2-5, the full variable domain is ETGVTQSPTHLIKTRGQQVTLRCSSQSGHNTVSWYQQALGQGPQFIFQYYREEENGRGNFPPRFSGLQFPNYSSELNVNALELDDSALYLCASSLDRWQETQYFGPGTRLLVL.

The chain is built from TRBV6-5 and TRBJ1-2; D is undetermined. The CDR3 spans 13 residues. Germline CDR1 and CDR2: MNHEY and SVGAGI. V shed 0 bases and J shed 2 bases, with 4 bases lying between them. The DNA for the CDR3 is TGTGCCAGCAGTTACTCGGGAAACTATGGCTACACCTTC. Its translation: CASSYSGNYGYTF.

This clone was seen a single time. The chain couples TRBV3-1 (or the pseudogene TRBV3-2) to TRBJ2-1, with D unclear. Germline assignment: CDR1 LGHDT and CDR2 YNNKEL (reference sequence). Trimming took 3 bases from V and 9 from J, leaving 15 bases between them. This CDR3 has 14 amino acids. For the CDR3, the DNA is TGTGCCAGCAGCCATCTGGCGGCCGAGACTGAGCAGTTCTTC. Translation gives CASSHLAAETEQFF.

The chain joins TRBV7-8 to TRBJ2-3; D not certain. This CDR3 is 15 amino acids long. CDR1 and CDR2 from the germline V gene are SGHVS and FQNEAQ. V was trimmed by 5 bases and J by 2 bases, leaving 14 bases between them. The CDR3 here is CASSPLTGSTDTQYF. The CDR3 DNA reads as TGTGCCAGCAGCCCGTTGACTGGATCCACAGATACGCAGTATTTT.

The V and J genes are TRBV11-2 and TRBJ2-7; D is uncertain. Germline V gives CDR1 SGHAT, CDR2 FQNNGV. V was shortened by 4 bases and J by 3 bases, with 10 bases between the two germline ends. CDR3 size: 13 residues. The CDR3 loop reads CASSYSTGYEQYF. The CDR3 bases are TGTGCCAGCAGCTATTCGACGGGCTACGAGCAGTACTTC.

The chain is built from TRBV6-1 and TRBJ2-3, with 10 bases identical to TRBD2. Losses at the gene ends were 4 bases for V and 2 bases for J; bases not matched to a gene: 3. CDR1 and CDR2 (germline): MNHNS, SASEGT. The CDR3 consists of 15 residues. In DNA form, the CDR3 reads TGTGCCAGCAGTGCAAGCGGGAGGGCCACAGATACGCAGTATTTT. Translation: CASSASGRATDTQYF.

This chain connects TRBV5-4 to TRBJ2-7; 7 positions match TRBD1. Germline values: CDR1 SGHNT, CDR2 YYREEE (reference sequence). Germline trimming cut 5 bases from V and 4 bases from J; bases unmatched to any gene: 9. There are 14 residues in the CDR3. CDR3 loop: CASSSRSGGYEQYF. The DNA of the CDR3 is TGTGCCAGCAGTTCTAGGTCAGGGGGTTACGAGCAGTACTTC.

This sequence joins TRBV11-3 and TRBJ2-5; the match to TRBD2 covers 10 bases. This CDR3 has 17 residues. CDR1 is SGHNT and CDR2 is YENEEA in the germline V gene. J gave up 2 bases and V 6 bases, and 12 bases lay outside the gene matches. The CDR3 loop is CASSFEREGRGQETQYF. Written as DNA, the CDR3 is TGTGCCAGCAGTTTCGAGCGGGAGGGCCGGGGACAAGAGACCCAGTACTTC.

This chain joins TRBV5-6 and TRBJ2-7; 7 nucleotides line up with TRBD1. The CDR3 totals 14 residues. CDR1 is SGHDT and CDR2 is YYEEEE in the germline V gene. Germline trimming cut 5 bases from V and 2 bases from J; bases unmatched to any gene: 7. CDR3 sequence reads: CASRRGLITYEQYF. The CDR3 DNA sequence: TGTGCCAGCAGAAGGGGGCTGATAACCTACGAGCAGTACTTC.

The genes are TRBV6-5 and TRBJ2-7; D is ambiguous. Germline values: CDR1 MNHEY, CDR2 SVGAGI. The V and J ends lost 3 bases and 4 bases respectively, with 13 bases between them. This CDR3 region has 14 residues. In DNA, the CDR3 is TGTGCCAGCAGTTATCAGCGTCGAGGATACGAGCAGTACTTC. It codes for CASSYQRRGYEQYF.

This chain connects TRBV7-8 to TRBJ1-1; 8 bases map to TRBD1. Germline values: CDR1 SGHVS, CDR2 FQNEAQ. With V trimmed by 4 bases and J by 6 bases, 4 bases remained unmatched. The CDR3 totals 13 residues. CDR3 loop: CASSSDRDAEAFF. In DNA, the CDR3 is TGTGCCAGCAGCTCGGACAGGGACGCTGAAGCTTTCTTT. Filled out from reference TRBV7-8 and TRBJ1-1, the complete variable domain reads GAGVSQSPRYKVAKRGQDVALRCDPISGHVSLFWYQQALGQGPEFLTYFQNEAQLDKSGLPSDRFFAERPEGSVSTLKIQRTQQEDSAVYLCASSSDRDAEAFFGQGTRLTVV.

This rearrangement joins TRBV5-1 to TRBJ2-1, with 7 bases that match TRBD2. The ends lost 7 bases at V and 6 bases at J; junction bases unmatched: 10. CDR1 and CDR2 from the germline V gene are SGHRS and YFSETQ. The CDR3 spans 14 residues. The chain's CDR3 is CASQGGPSGNEQFF. CDR3 DNA: TGCGCCAGCCAGGGAGGGCCGTCGGGCAATGAGCAGTTCTTC.

The DNA of the CDR3 is TGTGCCAGCAGCTACCCGGGACGGATAGAAGATACGCAGTATTTT. Encoded protein: CASSYPGRIEDTQYF. The genes are TRBV7-8 and TRBJ2-3; D might be TRBD1 or TRBD2, each matching 5 bases. Trimming left V 4 bases short and J 5 bases short, with 16 bases between. Germline CDR1 reads SGHVS; CDR2 reads FQNEAQ. This CDR3 is built from 15 residues.

This clone was counted a few times. J is TRBJ1-1 and V is TRBV7-9; TRBD1 agrees at 9 bases. The CDR3 consists of 15 residues. Germline trimming cut 5 bases from V and 5 bases from J; bases unmatched to any gene: 9. The germline V gene has CDR1 SEHNR and CDR2 FQNEAQ (reference sequence). The CDR3 protein is CASSPRGQGITEAFF. CDR3 coding DNA: TGTGCCAGCAGCCCACGAGGACAGGGGATTACTGAAGCTTTCTTT.

This rearrangement joins TRBV19 to TRBJ1-4; D is unresolved. The CDR3 totals 15 residues. In germline, CDR1 is LNHDA, CDR2 SQIVND (reference sequence). Deletions cut 5 bases from V and 1 base from J, with 11 bases between. The CDR3 is CASSPRVGTNEKLFF. The CDR3 nucleotides read TGTGCCAGTAGTCCCCGGGTGGGAACTAATGAAAAACTGTTTTTT.

The CDR3 is CASSARRVEQERGHQPQHF. The CDR3 coding sequence is TGTGCCAGTAGTGCCCGCCGAGTGGAGCAGGAGAGGGGACATCAGCCCCAGCATTTT. The V call is TRBV19, the J call TRBJ1-5, with D possibly being TRBD1 (5 bases). Per the germline V gene, CDR1 is LNHDA and CDR2 is SQIVND (reference sequence). The CDR3 spans 19 residues. V lost 5 bases and J lost 5, with 28 bases in between.

This clone was seen only a few times. The genes are TRBV7-2 and TRBJ2-3; 9 positions match TRBD1. The germline gives CDR1 SGHTA, CDR2 FQGNSA. The CDR3 contains 14 residues. The trim removed 5 bases at V and 3 bases at J, leaving 3 bases unmatched. The CDR3 DNA reads as TGTGCCAGCAGCCGGGACAGGGTGACAGATACGCAGTATTTT. This translates into CASSRDRVTDTQYF.